This TCR beta chain emerged from a study of T cells in Graves' hyperthyroidism and ophthalmopathy. Note on this clonotype: Antigen: not known.

Overall study findings and caveats: Most clonotypes that expanded in the thyroid above 0.001 also showed up in blood. Ophthalmopathy was told apart from stable hyperthyroidism by a 13 V-J model.

The source material, RNA transcripts, was used to amplify TCR beta CDR3 regions. First-round RT-PCR targeting the TCR CDR3 was performed with the HTBI primer set. TCRdb re-called the multiplex PCR reads with MiXCR, one entry per CDR3 protein. Among about 350,000 distinct CDR3 sequences, around 13% were seen once, and the ten largest hold around 24%. The study based diagnoses on clinical symptoms, serum thyroxine and TRAb, thyroid ultrasound and orbital computed tomography. The CDR3 length is 12 residues. With V trimmed by 6 bases and J by 6 bases, 3 bases remained unmatched. The sequence came from a woman aged 30 to 39 with Graves' hyperthyroidism. Sequencing input: blood. V and J are TRBV12-3 or TRBV12-4 and TRBJ1-1; TRBD1 agrees at 8 bases. CDR3 bases: TGTGCCAGCAGCCGGACAGGGTCTGAAGCTTTCTTT. This gives the protein CASSRTGSEAFF.